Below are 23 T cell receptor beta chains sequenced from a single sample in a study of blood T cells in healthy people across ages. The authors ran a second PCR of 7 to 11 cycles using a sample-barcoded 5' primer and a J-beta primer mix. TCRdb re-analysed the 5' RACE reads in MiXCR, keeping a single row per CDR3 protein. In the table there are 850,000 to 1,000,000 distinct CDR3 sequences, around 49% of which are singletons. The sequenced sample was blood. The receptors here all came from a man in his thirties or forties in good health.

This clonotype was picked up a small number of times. DNA for the CDR3: TGTGCCAGCAGCCCGGACAGGTCTGTCCACGAGCAGTACTTC. It yields the protein CASSPDRSVHEQYF. The V and J genes are TRBV7-6 and TRBJ2-7, with TRBD1 identical over 7 bases. Germline V lookup: CDR1 SGHVS, CDR2 FNYEAQ. With V trimmed by 5 bases and J by 5 bases, 9 bases remained unmatched. This CDR3 is 14 amino acids long. Together with reference TRBV7-6 and TRBJ2-7, the CDR3 gives the full variable domain: GAGVSQSPRYKVTKRGQDVALRCDPISGHVSLYWYRQALGQGPEFLTYFNYEAQQDKSGLPNDRFSAERPEGSISTLTIQRTEQRDSAMYRCASSPDRSVHEQYFGPGTRLTVT.

The CDR3 protein is CASSQDSMKEAQYF. The CDR3 DNA reads as TGTGCCAGCAGCCAAGATTCGATGAAGGAGGCCCAGTACTTC. The gene calls are TRBV3-1 and TRBJ2-7; D may be TRBD2 (5 bases). Germline CDR1 is LGHDT and CDR2 is YNNKEL (reference sequence). The V end was cut by 0 bases, the J end by 10 bases, with 16 bases between. CDR3 length: 14 amino acids.

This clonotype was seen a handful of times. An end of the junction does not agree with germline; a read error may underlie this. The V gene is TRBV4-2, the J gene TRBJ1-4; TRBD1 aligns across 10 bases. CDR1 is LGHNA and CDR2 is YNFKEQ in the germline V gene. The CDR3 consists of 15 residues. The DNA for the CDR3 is TGTGCCTGCAGCCAAGCCCCGGGACAGGGGAGAAAACTGTTTTTT. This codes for CACSQAPGQGRKLFF.

CDR3 sequence (DNA): TGTGCCACCAGCCGGGACTTTGACCAGTTCTTC. It encodes CATSRDFDQFF. The rearrangement uses TRBV15 and TRBJ2-1; the D gene is possibly TRBD2 (6 bases). The germline V and J ends were trimmed by 5 bases and 13 bases, with 12 bases remaining between them. Per the germline V gene, CDR1 is LNHNV and CDR2 is YYDKDF (reference sequence). CDR3 length: 11 amino acids.

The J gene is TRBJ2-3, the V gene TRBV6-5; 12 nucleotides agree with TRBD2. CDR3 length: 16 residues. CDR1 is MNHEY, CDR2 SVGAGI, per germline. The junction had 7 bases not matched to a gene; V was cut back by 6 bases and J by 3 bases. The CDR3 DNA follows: TGTGCCAGCAGGAATGCCCTAGCGGGGGGGACAGATACGCAGTATTTT. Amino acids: CASRNALAGGTDTQYF.

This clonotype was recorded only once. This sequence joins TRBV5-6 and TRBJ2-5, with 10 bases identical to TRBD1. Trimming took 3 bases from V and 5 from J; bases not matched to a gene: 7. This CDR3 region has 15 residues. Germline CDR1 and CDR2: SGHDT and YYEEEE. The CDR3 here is CASSWGQGIKETQYF. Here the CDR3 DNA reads TGTGCCAGCAGCTGGGGACAGGGGATAAAGGAGACCCAGTACTTC. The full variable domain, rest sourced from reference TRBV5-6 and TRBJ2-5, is DAGVTQSPTHLIKTRGQQVTLRCSPKSGHDTVSWYQQALGQGPQFIFQYYEEEERQRGNFPDRFSGHQFPNYSSELNVNALLLGDSALYLCASSWGQGIKETQYFGPGTRLLVL.

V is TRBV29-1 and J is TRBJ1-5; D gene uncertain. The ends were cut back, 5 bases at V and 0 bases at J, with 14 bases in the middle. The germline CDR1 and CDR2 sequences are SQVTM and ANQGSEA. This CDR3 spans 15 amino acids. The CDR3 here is CSVPPYGVSNQPQHF. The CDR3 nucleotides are TGCAGCGTTCCCCCGTATGGGGTTAGCAATCAGCCCCAGCATTTT.

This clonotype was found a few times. CDR3 residues: CASSLAGAGRSYEQYF. The DNA for the CDR3 is TGTGCCAGCAGCTTAGCCGGAGCGGGCCGATCCTACGAGCAGTACTTC. The chain joins TRBV7-9 to TRBJ2-7, with D tentatively TRBD2 (6 bases). The V gene's germline CDR1 is SEHNR and CDR2 FQNEAQ (reference sequence). Trimming pared 0 bases from V and 1 base from J, leaving 13 bases between. The CDR3 sequence is 16 residues long.

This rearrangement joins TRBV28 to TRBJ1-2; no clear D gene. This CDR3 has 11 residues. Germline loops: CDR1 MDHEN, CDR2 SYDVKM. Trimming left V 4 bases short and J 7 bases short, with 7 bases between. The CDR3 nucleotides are TGTGCCAGCAGTTACAGATCTGGCTACACCTTC. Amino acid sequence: CASSYRSGYTF.

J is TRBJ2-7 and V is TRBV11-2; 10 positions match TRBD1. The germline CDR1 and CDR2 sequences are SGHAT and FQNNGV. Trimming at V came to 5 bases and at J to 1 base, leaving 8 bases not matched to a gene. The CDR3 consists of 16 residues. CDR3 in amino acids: CASSRLGTGVSYEQYF. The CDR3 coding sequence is TGTGCCAGCAGCCGTCTGGGGACAGGGGTGTCCTACGAGCAGTACTTC.

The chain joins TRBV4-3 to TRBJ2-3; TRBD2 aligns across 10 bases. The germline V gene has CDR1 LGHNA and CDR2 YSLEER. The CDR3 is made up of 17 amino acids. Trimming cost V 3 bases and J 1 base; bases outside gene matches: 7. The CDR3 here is CASSHIAGTSGTDTQYF. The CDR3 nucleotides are TGCGCCAGCAGCCATATTGCCGGGACTAGCGGCACAGATACGCAGTATTTT.

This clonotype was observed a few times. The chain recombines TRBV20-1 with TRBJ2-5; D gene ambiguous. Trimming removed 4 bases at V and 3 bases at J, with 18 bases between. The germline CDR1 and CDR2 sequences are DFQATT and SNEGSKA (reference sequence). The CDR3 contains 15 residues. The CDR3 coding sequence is TGCAGTGCTATCCCCAAGAGTGGGTGGAAAGAGACCCAGTACTTC. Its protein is CSAIPKSGWKETQYF.

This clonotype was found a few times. The CDR3 sequence is CASSGLDRGYEQYF. The CDR3 nucleotides read TGTGCCAGCAGTGGGTTGGACAGGGGCTACGAGCAGTACTTC. J is TRBJ2-7 and V is TRBV27; 9 nucleotides line up with TRBD1. Germline V gene data show CDR1 as MNHEY and CDR2 as SMNVEV (reference sequence). V dropped 5 bases and J dropped 3; count of bases not matched to a gene: 5. The CDR3 consists of 14 residues.

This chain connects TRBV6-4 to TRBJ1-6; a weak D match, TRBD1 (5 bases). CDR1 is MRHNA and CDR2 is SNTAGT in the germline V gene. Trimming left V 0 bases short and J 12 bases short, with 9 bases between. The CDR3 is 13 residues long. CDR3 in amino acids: CASSDSSGGPLHF. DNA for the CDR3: TGTGCCAGCAGTGACTCCTCCGGGGGACCCCTCCACTTT.

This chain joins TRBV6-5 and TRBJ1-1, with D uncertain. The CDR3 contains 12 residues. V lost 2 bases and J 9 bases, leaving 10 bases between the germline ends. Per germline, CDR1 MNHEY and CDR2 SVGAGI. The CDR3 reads CASSYEGQKAFF. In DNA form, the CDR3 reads TGTGCCAGCAGTTACGAGGGTCAGAAAGCTTTCTTT.

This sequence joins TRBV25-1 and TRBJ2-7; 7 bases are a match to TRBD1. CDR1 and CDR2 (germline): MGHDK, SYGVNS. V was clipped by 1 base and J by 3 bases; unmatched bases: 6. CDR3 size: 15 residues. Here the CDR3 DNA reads TGTGCCAGCAGTGAATCGGGACAGACACACTACGAGCAGTACTTC. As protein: CASSESGQTHYEQYF.

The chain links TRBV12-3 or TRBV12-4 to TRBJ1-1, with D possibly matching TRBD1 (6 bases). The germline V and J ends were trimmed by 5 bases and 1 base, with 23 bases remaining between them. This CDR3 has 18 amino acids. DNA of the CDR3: TGTGCCAGCAGTCCCTTTGCCACAGGGCGTAGGCGGAACACTGAAGCTTTCTTT. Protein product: CASSPFATGRRRNTEAFF.

CDR3 DNA: TGCGCCAGCAGCTTGGCAGATCAGGGGGCCTACGAGCAGTACTTC. Amino acids: CASSLADQGAYEQYF. V gene TRBV5-1 combines with J gene TRBJ2-7; TRBD1 matches 7 bases. The CDR3 spans 15 residues. Germline lookup yields CDR1 SGHRS and CDR2 YFSETQ. J lost 2 bases, V lost 0 bases, and 5 bases had no gene match.

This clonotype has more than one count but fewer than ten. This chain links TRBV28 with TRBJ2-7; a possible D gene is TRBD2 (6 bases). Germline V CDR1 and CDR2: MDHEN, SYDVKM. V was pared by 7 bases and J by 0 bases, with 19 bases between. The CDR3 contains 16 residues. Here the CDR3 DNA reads TGTGCCAGCATTCCGGGAGCCGGGCGGAGCTCCTACGAGCAGTACTTC. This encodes CASIPGAGRSSYEQYF.

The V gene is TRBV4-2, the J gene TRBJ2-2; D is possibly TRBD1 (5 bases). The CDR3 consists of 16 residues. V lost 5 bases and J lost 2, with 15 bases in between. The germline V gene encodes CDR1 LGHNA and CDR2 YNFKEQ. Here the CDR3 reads CASSEVGADNTGELFF. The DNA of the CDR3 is TGTGCCAGCAGCGAAGTTGGGGCCGACAACACCGGGGAGCTGTTTTTT.

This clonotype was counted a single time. CDR3 region: CAWSPRWGTLHEYF. DNA for the CDR3: TGTGCCTGGAGTCCCCGTTGGGGTACCTTGCACGAGTACTTC. The rearrangement joins TRBV30 to TRBJ2-7; D remains ambiguous. V was cut by 2 bases and J by 11 bases, with 22 bases left in between. This CDR3 is 14 amino acids long. Germline CDR1 GTSNPN, CDR2 SVGIG (reference sequence).

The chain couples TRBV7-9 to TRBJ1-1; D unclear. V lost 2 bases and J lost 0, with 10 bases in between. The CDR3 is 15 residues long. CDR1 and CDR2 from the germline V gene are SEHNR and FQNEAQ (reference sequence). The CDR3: CASSLRTDLNTEAFF. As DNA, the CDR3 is TGTGCCAGCAGCTTACGGACGGATCTGAACACTGAAGCTTTCTTT.

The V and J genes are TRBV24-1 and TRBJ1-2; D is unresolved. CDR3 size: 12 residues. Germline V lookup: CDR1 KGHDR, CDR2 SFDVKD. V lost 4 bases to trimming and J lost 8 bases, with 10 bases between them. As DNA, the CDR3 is TGTGCCACCAGTGACCGACTCTACGGCTACACCTTC. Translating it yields CATSDRLYGYTF.